Sequencing of this T cell receptor beta chain was carried out in a study of OX40 agonist ivuxolimab in advanced cancers. The trim removed 2 bases at V and 2 bases at J, leaving 0 bases unmatched. The germline V gene has CDR1 MDHEN and CDR2 SYDVKM. The CDR3 is 16 residues long. TCRdb's copy holds only in-frame clones and misses some; the assay was immunoSEQ multiplex PCR. The sample holds under 95,000 clones, about 90% seen once. This receptor was obtained from an adult with an advanced solid tumor such as melanoma, head and neck, liver or kidney cancer. J is TRBJ2-5 and V is TRBV28; 15 bases line up with TRBD2. The sequences come from CD4+ or CD8+ T cells sorted from blood, collected in a trial of the OX40 agonist ivuxolimab. The CDR3 DNA follows: TGTGCCAGCAGTTTAGGACTAGCGGGGGGGCAAGAGACCCAGTACTTC. Protein: CASSLGLAGGQETQYF.